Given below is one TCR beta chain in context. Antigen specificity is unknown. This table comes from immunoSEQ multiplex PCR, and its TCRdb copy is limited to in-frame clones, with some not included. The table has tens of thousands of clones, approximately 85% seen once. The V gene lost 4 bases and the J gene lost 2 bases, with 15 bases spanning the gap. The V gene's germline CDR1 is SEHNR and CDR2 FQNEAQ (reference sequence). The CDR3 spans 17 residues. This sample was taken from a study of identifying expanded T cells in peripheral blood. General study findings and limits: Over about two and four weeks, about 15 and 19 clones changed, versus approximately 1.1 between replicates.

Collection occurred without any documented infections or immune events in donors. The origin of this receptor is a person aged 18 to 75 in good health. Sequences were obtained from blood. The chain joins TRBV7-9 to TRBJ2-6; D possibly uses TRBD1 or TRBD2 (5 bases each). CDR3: CASSWDAGLAGANVLTF. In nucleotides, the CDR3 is TGTGCCAGCAGCTGGGACGCAGGGTTAGCTGGGGCCAACGTCCTGACTTTC.